Each of the 27 T cell receptor beta chains below was sequenced from the same sample in a study of tumor-infiltrating lymphocytes in primary liver carcinoma. Germline DNA was extracted too, while blood RNA derived from unsorted whole blood. Using a constant-region primer together with ProtoScript II reverse transcriptase, TCR beta cDNA was made from approximately 500 ng of total RNA. Nested multiplex PCR, run for three rounds with slightly modified ARM-PCR, yielded TCR beta libraries. It was with TRBV1-TRBV30 forward primers and a C-beta reverse primer that the first two PCR rounds were run, at approximately 10 cycles each. TCRdb fed the multiplex PCR reads into MiXCR, producing one record per CDR3 protein. The table records hundreds of thousands of distinct CDR3 sequences, 65% of them present only once. Sequencing used peripheral blood. These receptors were obtained from a man between 40 and 49 years old with primary liver carcinoma and hepatitis B virus infection.

About this clonotype itself: A junction boundary mismatches the germline segment, possibly from a read error. The CDR3: CVSTPLLAGRRNEQYF. CDR3 DNA: TGTGTCAGCACCCCACTCTTAGCGGGAAGGAGAAACGAGCAGTACTTC. This sequence joins TRBV6-6 and TRBJ2-7, with 8 bases matching TRBD2. This CDR3 spans 16 amino acids. In germline, CDR1 is MNHNY, CDR2 SVGAGI (reference sequence).

The chain links TRBV10-2 to TRBJ2-5; the D gene is possibly TRBD1 (6 bases). V dropped 8 bases and J dropped 7 bases, with 17 bases sitting between them. The CDR3 is 13 amino acids. CDR1 WSHSY and CDR2 SAAADI come from the germline V gene. The CDR3 DNA is TGCGCCAGCGCCGGACAGCTTGGCATGACCCAGTACTTC. Its translation is CASAGQLGMTQYF.

This clonotype was picked up a small number of times. The chain employs TRBV12-1 and TRBJ2-7; the DNA was not compared with TRBD1, the D call given in the table. TRBV12-1 has pseudogene status. This CDR3 comprises 14 residues. CDR3 sequence reads: CASSNRDSQHEQYF. Here the CDR3 DNA reads TGTGCCAGCAGCAACCGGGACAGTCAACACGAGCAGTACTTC.

This clonotype showed up just a few times. This chain uses TRBV28 with TRBJ2-3; possible D gene TRBD2, 5 bases. The CDR3 loop spans 15 amino acids. V was pared by 2 bases and J by 1 base, with 10 bases between. In germline, CDR1 is MDHEN, CDR2 SYDVKM. The CDR3: CASSLESSGTDTQYF. The DNA of the CDR3 is TGTGCCAGCAGTTTAGAAAGTAGCGGCACAGATACGCAGTATTTT. The full variable domain, completed using reference TRBV28 and TRBJ2-3, is DVKVTQSSRYLVKRTGEKVFLECVQDMDHENMFWYRQDPGLGLRLIYFSYDVKMKEKGDIPEGYSVSREKKERFSLILESASTNQTSMYLCASSLESSGTDTQYFGPGTRLTVL.

This clonotype was observed a handful of times. The chain combines TRBV5-4 with TRBJ2-5; D uncertain. V was trimmed by 1 base and J by 12 bases, leaving 22 bases between them. The CDR3 loop spans 15 amino acids. Looked up from germline, CDR1 is SGHNT and CDR2 is YYREEE (reference sequence). The CDR3 reads CASSLTGAERPPKYF. The CDR3 region has the DNA TGTGCCAGCAGCTTGACGGGCGCCGAGAGACCCCCGAAGTACTTC.

For this clonotype: A much larger clone sits a single nucleotide away, making a read error possible. The chain is built from TRBV4-1 and TRBJ2-7, with 8 bases fitting TRBD2. The CDR3 runs 14 residues. Germline loops: CDR1 MGHRA, CDR2 YSYEKL. CDR3 nucleotides: TGCGTCAGCAGCCAAGGGGCGGGGGGATACGAGCAGTACTTC. Translation gives CVSSQGAGGYEQYF.

On this clonotype: A much larger clone sits a single nucleotide away, making a read error possible. V gene TRBV6-2 or TRBV6-3 combines with J gene TRBJ2-1; TRBD2 matches at 11 bases. The germline gives CDR1 MNHEY, CDR2 SVGEGT. The CDR3 extends over 16 amino acids. The V and J ends lost 6 bases and 7 bases, in that order; junction bases with no gene match: 11. CDR3 nucleotides: TGTGCCAGCAGCTCATTTAGCGGGAGGGAAGAAAATGAGCAGTTCTTC. It yields the protein CASSSFSGREENEQFF.

In regard to this clonotype: Without the conserved terminal phenylalanine or tryptophan, this CDR3 likely stems from a read error. The chain employs TRBV6-2 or TRBV6-3 and TRBJ2-7; tentatively, D is TRBD2 (7 bases). Trimming stripped 1 base from V and 6 bases from J, with 16 bases between. This CDR3 has 15 residues. Per the germline V gene, CDR1 is MNHEY and CDR2 is SVGEGT. The CDR3 loop reads CASSYYREGPSEQYL. The CDR3 bases are TGTGCCAGCAGTTACTACAGGGAGGGGCCTAGCGAGCAGTACTTA.

Turning to this clonotype: This may arise from a read error, as a much more abundant clone is one base away. The chain is built from TRBV5-5 and TRBJ1-2; 7 bases fit TRBD1. The CDR3 consists of 14 residues. V was pared by 1 base and J by 7 bases, with 7 bases of the junction left unmatched. Germline CDR1 SGHKS, CDR2 YYEKEE (reference sequence). The CDR3 DNA reads as TGTGCCAGCAGCTTGCGAGGGGGCGGCTGTGGCTACACCTTC. This translates into CASSLRGGGCGYTF.

This clonotype was picked up many times. This sequence joins TRBV6-1 and TRBJ1-5; TRBD1 agrees at 10 bases. The V segment lost 4 bases and the J segment 7 bases; nucleotides outside the gene matches: 10. The CDR3 loop spans 16 amino acids. Germline V CDR1 and CDR2: MNHNS, SASEGT. CDR3 bases: TGTGCCAGCAGTGCGTCGACAGGGGGCGGAGGACAGCCCCAGCATTTT. It yields the protein CASSASTGGGGQPQHF.

As for this clonotype: It may be a read error: a sequence one base away is much more abundant. This chain connects TRBV14 to TRBJ2-1, with TRBD2 matching over 7 bases. This CDR3 spans 12 amino acids. Germline CDR1 and CDR2: SGHDN and FVKESK. Trimming at V came to 7 bases and at J to 6 bases, leaving 3 bases not matched to a gene. CDR3 bases: TGTGCCAGCAACCGGACTAGCAATGAGCAGTTCTTC. Its protein is CASNRTSNEQFF.

With respect to this clonotype: A much larger clone lies a single base off, so this may be a read error. The rearrangement links TRBV10-3 to TRBJ1-2; no reliable D call. CDR1 is ENHRY, CDR2 SYGVKD, per germline. This CDR3 is 13 amino acids long. The CDR3 is CAISESRSYGYIF. The CDR3 nucleotides are TGTGCCATCAGTGAGTCGAGAAGCTATGGCTACATCTTC.

Turning to this clonotype: This may stem from a read error, because a much larger clone lies one nucleotide away. This chain joins TRBV6-2 or TRBV6-3 and TRBJ2-1; TRBD2 agrees at 12 bases. The CDR3 is 15 amino acids. Looked up from germline, CDR1 is MNHEY and CDR2 is SVGEGT. CDR3 nucleotides: TGTGCCAGCAGAGGACTAGCGGGGCCCTACAATAAGCAGTTCTTC. It specifies CASRGLAGPYNKQFF.

This sequence joins TRBV12-3 or TRBV12-4 and TRBJ1-4; D is uncertain. This CDR3 contains 13 residues. V was clipped by 2 bases and J by 8 bases, with 9 bases between them. This CDR3 reads CASSLPDLEKLFF. The CDR3 coding sequence is TGTGCCAGCAGTTTACCTGATTTGGAAAAACTGTTTTTT.

The V call is TRBV11-1, the J call TRBJ2-1; D is possibly TRBD2 (5 bases). V lost 6 bases to trimming and J lost 2 bases, with 11 bases between them. Germline CDR1 reads SGHAT; CDR2 reads FQDESV (reference sequence). CDR3 length: 14 amino acids. CDR3 sequence (DNA): TGTGCCAGCAGTCTAGCCAGTCCCTACAATGAGCAGTTCTTC. Residues: CASSLASPYNEQFF.

A note on this clonotype: This may stem from a read error, because a much larger clone lies one nucleotide away. For the CDR3, the DNA is TGTGCCAACAGCCCCCGTGGTGGGCCAAATGAGCAGTTCTTC. This codes for CANSPRGGPNEQFF. The chain employs TRBV6-6 and TRBJ2-1; D not resolved. Germline-derived CDR1 and CDR2 are MNHNY and SVGAGI (reference sequence). Trimming took 10 bases from V and 7 from J, leaving 20 bases between them. The CDR3 length is 14 residues.

This clonotype occurred once. Germline is not matched at one junction end, which may reflect a read error. The chain has TRBV6-2 or TRBV6-3 and TRBJ2-1, with TRBD2 matching over 9 bases. This CDR3 region has 14 residues. CDR1 is MNHEY, CDR2 SVGEGT, per germline. The CDR3 reads CASSLSGSLNEHFF. Written as DNA, the CDR3 is TGTGCCAGCAGTCTTAGCGGGAGTCTAAATGAGCACTTCTTC.

The V gene is TRBV5-5, the J gene TRBJ2-2; 14 bases agree with TRBD2. The CDR3 is 16 residues long. Germline-derived CDR1 and CDR2 are SGHKS and YYEKEE (reference sequence). The CDR3 loop is CISSPPGLAGVGELFF. CDR3 coding DNA: TGTATCAGCAGCCCGCCGGGACTAGCGGGAGTCGGGGAGCTGTTTTTT. The full variable domain, its missing parts supplied by reference TRBV5-5 and TRBJ2-2, is DAGVTQSPTHLIKTRGQQVTLRCSPISGHKSVSWYQQVLGQGPQFIFQYYEKEERGRGNFPDRFSARQFPNYSSELNVNALLLGDSALYLCISSPPGLAGVGELFFGEGSRLTVL.

This clonotype was seen only once. This chain connects TRBV10-3 to TRBJ2-7, with 7 bases lining up with TRBD1. Germline V lookup: CDR1 ENHRY, CDR2 SYGVKD. The CDR3 extends over 12 amino acids. With 11 bases clipped from V and 6 bases from J, the junction kept 10 bases outside the gene matches. The CDR3, as DNA: TGTGCCGCCCAAGGGGGCCCCTTCGAGCAGTACTTC. Translation gives CAAQGGPFEQYF.

In the case of this clonotype: At one of its ends the junction is not consistent with the germline gene, which may arise from a read error. The chain joins TRBV4-3 to TRBJ2-4, with 10 nucleotides matching TRBD2. This CDR3 is built from 16 residues. CDR1 and CDR2 (germline): LGHNA, YSLEER. The CDR3 spells CPSSQLAGQAKNIQYF. DNA for the CDR3: TGCCCCAGCAGCCAACTAGCGGGGCAAGCCAAAAACATTCAGTACTTC.

Details on this clonotype: A junction end diverges from the germline sequence, so it may reflect a read error. V and J are TRBV6-2 or TRBV6-3 and TRBJ2-2; D possibly corresponds to TRBD2 (5 bases). The CDR3 spans 14 residues. Germline CDR1 and CDR2: MNHEY and SVGEGT. CDR3 bases: TGTGCCAGCAGTTACTCTGGCGACACCGGGGAACTGTTTTTT. Residues: CASSYSGDTGELFF.

Regarding this clonotype: Relative to the germline gene, one junction end is altered; a read error may explain this. The rearrangement uses TRBV25-1 and TRBJ2-5; 9 bases are shared with TRBD2. Germline assignment: CDR1 MGHDK and CDR2 SYGVNS. There are 14 residues in the CDR3. The DNA for the CDR3 is TGTGCCAGCAGACCGGGACTAGCCCAAGGGACCCAGTACTTC. Its protein product is CASRPGLAQGTQYF. Using reference TRBV25-1 and TRBJ2-5 for the parts outside the CDR3, the full variable domain is EADIYQTPRYLVIGTGKKITLECSQTMGHDKMYWYQQDPGMELHLIHYSYGVNSTEKGDLSSESTVSRIRTEHFPLTLESARPSHTSQYLCASRPGLAQGTQYFGPGTRLLVL.

On this clonotype: Since a much larger clone is just one base distant, this may be a read error. The chain links TRBV4-1 to TRBJ2-1, with 8 bases identical to TRBD2. Germline CDR1 MGHRA, CDR2 YSYEKL. The CDR3 is 17 amino acids. The CDR3 region is CASTQESPGLVPDEQFF. DNA for the CDR3: TGCGCCAGCACCCAAGAGAGTCCGGGACTAGTCCCCGATGAGCAGTTCTTC.

This clonotype occurred many times. The rearrangement uses TRBV4-1 and TRBJ2-7; possibly TRBD2 for D (6 bases). CDR1 is MGHRA, CDR2 YSYEKL, per germline. Trimming removed 0 bases from V and 0 bases from J, with 12 bases in between. CDR3 size: 16 residues. The DNA for the CDR3 is TGCGCCAGCAGCCAAGATTGGGACTCAAGCTCCTACGAGCAGTACTTC. It is translated as CASSQDWDSSSYEQYF.

The rearrangement joins TRBV11-2 to TRBJ1-2; D is unclear. The germline gives CDR1 SGHAT, CDR2 FQNNGV. The CDR3 consists of 12 residues. The V end was cut by 8 bases, the J end by 8 bases, with 15 bases between. This chain's CDR3 is CASDFRRTGYTF. The DNA for the CDR3 is TGTGCCAGCGACTTCAGGAGGACCGGCTACACCTTC.

With respect to this clonotype: A single base separates this from a much larger clone, so it may be a read error. No conserved phenylalanine or tryptophan is present at the end of the CDR3, so a read error is the likely explanation. The rearrangement links TRBV10-3 to TRBJ2-5; D call uncertain. Per germline, CDR1 ENHRY and CDR2 SYGVKD. Trimming left V 6 bases short and J 0 bases short, with 2 bases between. CDR3 length: 11 amino acids. The CDR3 loop reads CAIRDQETQYS. The DNA for the CDR3 is TGTGCCATCAGAGACCAAGAGACCCAGTACTCC.

To note about this clonotype: Likely a read error: the CDR3 ends without its conserved phenylalanine or tryptophan. The rearrangement joins TRBV5-1 to TRBJ2-1; D ambiguous. This CDR3 has 16 residues. Looked up from germline, CDR1 is SGHRS and CDR2 is YFSETQ. The V end was cut by 4 bases, the J end by 4 bases, with 18 bases between. In DNA form, the CDR3 reads TGCGCCAGCAGCGTCGCGCAGAGGATGCGATACAATGAGCAGTTCCTC. Translating it yields CASSVAQRMRYNEQFL.